The entry below describes one TCR beta chain. As handled by the study authors: Reference gene primer amplification gave estimated nucleated cell counts. Measured with immunoSEQ multiplex PCR; TCRdb has only the in-frame clones, and not every one. V and J calls and clone size are as listed in that table; D and trimming were resolved from the DNA. The sample carries fewer than 180,000 clones, around four fifths recorded once. The CDR3 is made up of 15 amino acids. Germline-derived CDR1 and CDR2 are WSHSY and SAAADI. V shed 7 bases and J 0 bases; nucleotides not matched to a gene: 7. The sample is drawn from a study of blood T cell repertoires in COVID-19. Study details: The study drew acute and convalescent COVID-19 samples from the United States, Italy and Spain. In each case, the material was cDNA or gDNA derived from T cells, B-cell-depleted T cells, or PBMCs.

The chain recombines TRBV10-2 with TRBJ2-5, with 8 bases fitting TRBD1. The sequencing sample was made of peripheral blood. The sequence derives from a man aged 70-80 years with acute or convalescent COVID-19. The CDR3 nucleotides read TGCGCCAGCAAGCGCGGACAGGGCAACCAAGAGACCCAGTACTTC. Protein: CASKRGQGNQETQYF.